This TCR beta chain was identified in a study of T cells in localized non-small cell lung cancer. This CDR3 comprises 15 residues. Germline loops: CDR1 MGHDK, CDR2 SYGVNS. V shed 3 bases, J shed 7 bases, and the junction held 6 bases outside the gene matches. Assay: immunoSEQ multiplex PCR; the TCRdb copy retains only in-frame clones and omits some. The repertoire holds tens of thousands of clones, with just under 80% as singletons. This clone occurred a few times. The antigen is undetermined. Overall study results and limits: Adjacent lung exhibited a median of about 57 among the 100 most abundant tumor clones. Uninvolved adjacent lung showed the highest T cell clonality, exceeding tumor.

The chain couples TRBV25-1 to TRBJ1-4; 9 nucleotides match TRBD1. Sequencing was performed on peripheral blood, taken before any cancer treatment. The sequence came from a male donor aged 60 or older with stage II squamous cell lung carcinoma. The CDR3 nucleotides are TGTGCCAGCAGTGATGACAGGGGGTCGGGTGAAAAACTGTTTTTT. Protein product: CASSDDRGSGEKLFF. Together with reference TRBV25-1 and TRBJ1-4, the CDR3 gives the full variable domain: EADIYQTPRYLVIGTGKKITLECSQTMGHDKMYWYQQDPGMELHLIHYSYGVNSTEKGDLSSESTVSRIRTEHFPLTLESARPSHTSQYLCASSDDRGSGEKLFFGSGTQLSVL.